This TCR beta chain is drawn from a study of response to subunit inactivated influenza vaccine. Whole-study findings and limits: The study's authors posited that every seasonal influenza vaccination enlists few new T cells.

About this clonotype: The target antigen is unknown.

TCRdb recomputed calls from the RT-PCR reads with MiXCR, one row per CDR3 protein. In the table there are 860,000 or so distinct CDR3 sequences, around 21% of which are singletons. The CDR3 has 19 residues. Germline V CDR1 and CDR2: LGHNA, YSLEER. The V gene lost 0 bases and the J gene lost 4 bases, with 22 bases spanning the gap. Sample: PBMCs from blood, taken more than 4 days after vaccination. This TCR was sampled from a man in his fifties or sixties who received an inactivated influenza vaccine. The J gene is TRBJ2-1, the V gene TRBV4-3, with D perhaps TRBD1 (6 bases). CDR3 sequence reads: CASSQDHTGYILVYNEQFF. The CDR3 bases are TGCGCCAGCAGCCAAGATCACACAGGGTATATCCTGGTTTACAATGAGCAGTTCTTC.